These 17 T cell receptor beta chains came from one sample sequenced in a study of T cell responses to AZD1222 COVID-19 vaccine. Here immunoSEQ multiplex PCR was the method, and the copy in TCRdb shows in-frame clones only, minus some. This table has 85,000 to 130,000 clones, 75% to 90% appearing once. Sequenced here: peripheral blood, sampled on day 0 of AZD1222 vaccination. These receptors were taken from an adult in good health.

This chain uses TRBV10-1 with TRBJ2-5; a weak D match, TRBD2 (5 bases). Germline V lookup: CDR1 WNHNN, CDR2 SYGVQD (reference sequence). The CDR3 extends over 15 amino acids. V gave up 0 bases and J gave up 3 bases, with 11 bases separating them. This chain's CDR3 is CASSESKAGEETQYF. The DNA of the CDR3 is TGCGCCAGCAGTGAGTCGAAGGCCGGGGAAGAGACCCAGTACTTC.

Regarding this clone: Additional DNA sequences in this sample encode the identical CDR3. J is TRBJ1-1 and V is TRBV11-2; D call uncertain. Germline CDR1 SGHAT, CDR2 FQNNGV. V shed 5 bases and J shed 1 base, with 8 bases lying between them. This CDR3 is 13 amino acids long. The CDR3 DNA reads TGTGCCAGCAGCCTAGTCCGGAACACTGAAGCTTTCTTT. Translating it yields CASSLVRNTEAFF.

The sample holds one count of this clone. The chain joins TRBV24-1 to TRBJ2-7; possible D gene TRBD2, 5 bases. Germline V lookup: CDR1 KGHDR, CDR2 SFDVKD. V was clipped by 1 base and J by 5 bases, with 11 bases between them. The length of the CDR3 is 14 residues. The CDR3 loop is CATSDLKRGNEQYF. The CDR3 region has the DNA TGTGCCACCAGTGATTTAAAACGAGGGAACGAGCAGTACTTC.

This chain links TRBV7-2 with TRBJ2-5; 12 nucleotides match TRBD2. This CDR3 has 14 residues. The V and J ends lost 5 bases and 4 bases, in that order; junction bases with no gene match: 2. CDR1 is SGHTA, CDR2 FQGNSA, per germline. CDR3 amino acids: CASSPGLAGETQYF. CDR3 in DNA: TGTGCCAGCAGCCCGGGACTAGCGGGAGAGACCCAGTACTTC.

The V and J genes are TRBV7-9 and TRBJ1-1; D is unresolved. The germline V and J ends were trimmed by 1 base and 5 bases, with 14 bases remaining between them. The CDR3 totals 15 residues. Germline V lookup: CDR1 SEHNR, CDR2 FQNEAQ (reference sequence). Here the CDR3 reads CASSLGGLSGTEAFF. The CDR3 DNA reads as TGTGCCAGCAGCTTAGGAGGACTCTCGGGGACTGAAGCTTTCTTT.

The chain joins TRBV7-9 to TRBJ1-4; D call uncertain. The CDR3 is made up of 16 amino acids. CDR1 is SEHNR and CDR2 is FQNEAQ in the germline V gene (reference sequence). V shed 5 bases and J shed 0 bases, with 13 bases lying between them. The CDR3 nucleotides read TGTGCCAGCAGCGCAGGAGGGCGGGCAACTAATGAAAAACTGTTTTTT. Amino acids: CASSAGGRATNEKLFF.

The chain carries TRBV7-6 and TRBJ2-7; D unclear. Germline CDR1 reads SGHVS; CDR2 reads FNYEAQ. CDR3 size: 15 residues. The germline V and J ends were trimmed by 2 bases and 2 bases, with 13 bases remaining between them. The DNA of the CDR3 is TGTGCCAGCAGCTTAAAGGGCGTACCCGCCTACGAGCAGTACTTC. This encodes CASSLKGVPAYEQYF.

The rearrangement links TRBV7-9 to TRBJ2-7, with a possible D match to TRBD2 (6 bases). CDR1 and CDR2 from the germline V gene are SEHNR and FQNEAQ (reference sequence). Trimming took 3 bases from V and 2 from J, leaving 11 bases between them. The CDR3 is 14 residues long. The CDR3 sequence: CASSFNGGPYEQYF. The DNA of the CDR3 is TGTGCCAGCAGCTTTAACGGGGGACCCTACGAGCAGTACTTC.

The V and J genes are TRBV9 and TRBJ2-1; 13 nucleotides line up with TRBD2. CDR1 SGDLS and CDR2 YYNGEE come from the germline V gene. The CDR3 is 17 residues long. The junction had 12 bases not matched to a gene; V was cut back by 7 bases and J by 5 bases. For the CDR3, the DNA is TGTGCCAGCCAACCGGAACCGGGACTAGCGGGACACAATGAGCAGTTCTTC. Amino acid sequence: CASQPEPGLAGHNEQFF.

The chain combines TRBV11-2 with TRBJ2-7, with unresolved D. Trimming pared 1 base from V and 4 bases from J, leaving 5 bases between. The CDR3 extends over 12 amino acids. CDR1 SGHAT and CDR2 FQNNGV come from the germline V gene. Here the CDR3 reads CASSLAWYEQYF. In nucleotides, the CDR3 is TGTGCCAGCAGCTTAGCTTGGTACGAGCAGTACTTC. The whole variable domain, remainder taken from reference TRBV11-2 and TRBJ2-7, is EAGVAQSPRYKIIEKRQSVAFWCNPISGHATLYWYQQILGQGPKLLIQFQNNGVVDDSQLPKDRFSAERLKGVDSTLKIQPAKLEDSAVYLCASSLAWYEQYFGPGTRLTVT.

V is TRBV6-5 and J is TRBJ1-6, with a weak D call TRBD1 (5 bases). This CDR3 is 14 amino acids long. Germline V gives CDR1 MNHEY, CDR2 SVGAGI. The V and J ends lost 1 base and 8 bases respectively, with 9 bases between them. CDR3 sequence (DNA): TGTGCCAGCAGTTACTACGGGGCGGATTCACCCCTCCACTTT. Translated, it gives CASSYYGADSPLHF.

This clone has only one observation. The CDR3 reads CASRDYGTTGELFF. CDR3 nucleotide sequence: TGTGCCAGTCGGGACTACGGGACCACCGGGGAGCTGTTTTTT. The chain links TRBV19 to TRBJ2-2, with 7 bases lining up with TRBD2. The germline V gene encodes CDR1 LNHDA and CDR2 SQIVND (reference sequence). V trimming: 8 bases; J trimming: 4 bases; junction bases outside the gene matches: 7. The CDR3 contains 14 residues.

This chain connects TRBV6-5 to TRBJ1-3; D is unresolved. This CDR3 spans 16 amino acids. The V gene's germline CDR1 is MNHEY and CDR2 SVGAGI. The V end lost 1 base, the J end lost 2 bases, and 12 bases lay between the germline ends. CDR3 amino acids: CASSYFRGIPGNTIYF. The DNA of the CDR3 is TGTGCCAGCAGTTACTTTCGAGGGATCCCTGGAAACACCATATATTTT.

V usage is TRBV6-5 and J usage is TRBJ1-2; D might be TRBD1 (5 bases). V was clipped by 0 bases and J by 1 base, with 12 bases between them. Per the germline V gene, CDR1 is MNHEY and CDR2 is SVGAGI. This CDR3 comprises 16 residues. The CDR3 nucleotides are TGTGCCAGCAGTTACTCGGGACGGCCGATTAACTATGGCTACACCTTC. Residues: CASSYSGRPINYGYTF.

The rearrangement uses TRBV7-3 and TRBJ2-7; D is perhaps TRBD1 (6 bases). V was cut by 5 bases and J by 5 bases, with 13 bases left in between. This CDR3 has 13 amino acids. Germline CDR1 is SGHTA and CDR2 is FQGTGA. The DNA for the CDR3 is TGTGCCAGCAGCCCTAGGGGGTTCGACGAGCAGTACTTC. This gives the protein CASSPRGFDEQYF.

Turning to this clone: The same CDR3 is also encoded by other DNA sequences in this sample. V and J are TRBV9 and TRBJ2-7, with TRBD1 matching 7 bases. This CDR3 contains 14 residues. The germline V gene has CDR1 SGDLS and CDR2 YYNGEE. J lost 2 bases, V lost 4 bases, and 6 bases had no gene match. The CDR3 region is CASSPRTGTYEQYF. DNA for the CDR3: TGTGCCAGCAGCCCCCGGACAGGAACCTACGAGCAGTACTTC. Full variable domain (remainder filled in from reference TRBV9 and TRBJ2-7): DSGVTQTPKHLITATGQRVTLRCSPRSGDLSVYWYQQSLDQGLQFLIQYYNGEERAKGNILERFSAQQFPDLHSELNLSSLELGDSALYFCASSPRTGTYEQYFGPGTRLTVT.

This sequence joins TRBV7-2 and TRBJ2-1, with 7 bases aligning to TRBD1. The CDR3 spans 15 residues. Germline CDR1 is SGHTA and CDR2 is FQGNSA. The J segment lost 1 base and the V segment lost 3 bases, leaving 3 bases of the junction unmatched. CDR3 loop: CASSFAGGSYNEQFF. The CDR3 nucleotides read TGTGCCAGCAGCTTTGCAGGGGGATCCTACAATGAGCAGTTCTTC.